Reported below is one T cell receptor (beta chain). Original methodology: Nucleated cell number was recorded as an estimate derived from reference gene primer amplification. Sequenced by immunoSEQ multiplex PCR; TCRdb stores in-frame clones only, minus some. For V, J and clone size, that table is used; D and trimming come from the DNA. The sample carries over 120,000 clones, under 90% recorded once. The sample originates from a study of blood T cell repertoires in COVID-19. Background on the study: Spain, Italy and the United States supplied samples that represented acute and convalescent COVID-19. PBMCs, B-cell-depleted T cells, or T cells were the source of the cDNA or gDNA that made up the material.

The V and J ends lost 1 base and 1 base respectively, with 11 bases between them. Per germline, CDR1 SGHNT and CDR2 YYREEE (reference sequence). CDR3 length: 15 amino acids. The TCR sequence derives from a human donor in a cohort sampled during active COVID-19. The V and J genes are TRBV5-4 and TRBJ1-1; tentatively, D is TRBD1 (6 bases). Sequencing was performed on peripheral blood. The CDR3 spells CASSLNRAANTEAFF. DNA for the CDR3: TGTGCCAGCAGCTTGAACAGGGCGGCGAACACTGAAGCTTTCTTT.